The 3 T cell receptor beta chains given below trace back to one sample, sequenced in a study of blood T cells in healthy people across ages. A second 7 to 11 cycle PCR used barcoded and J-beta primers. TCRdb processed the 5' RACE reads anew with MiXCR; each CDR3 protein has one entry. The sample includes some 560,000 distinct CDR3 sequences, about a quarter of them seen just once. The same sample was also used in a study of T cells of mothers and their children.

The sequenced material came from blood. These TCRs come from a boy aged 2 to 10 in good health.

Only a few counts were recorded for this clonotype. This chain joins TRBV6-6 and TRBJ2-1; D perhaps matches TRBD1 (6 bases). The assigned J gene may be wrong: the sequence end matches TRBJ2-5 better. Germline assignment: CDR1 MNHNY and CDR2 SVGAGI (reference sequence). The CDR3 sequence is 15 residues long. CDR3 in DNA: TGTGCCAGCAGTTACTCATCGACAGGACTGGAGACCCAGTACTTC. Translating it yields CASSYSSTGLETQYF.

This clonotype was counted between two and nine times. J is TRBJ1-2 and V is TRBV10-3; 7 nucleotides align to TRBD1. The CDR3 spans 15 residues. V shed 7 bases, J shed 1 base, and the junction held 9 bases outside the gene matches. Germline CDR1 is ENHRY and CDR2 is SYGVKD. CDR3 in DNA: TGTGCCATCACGGAAGAACAGGGGAATAACTATGGCTACACCTTC. Encoded protein: CAITEEQGNNYGYTF.

CDR3 sequence (DNA): TGTGCCAGCAGTTCCAGTAGCGGGGCCTCCTACGAGCAGTACTTC. The encoded protein is CASSSSSGASYEQYF. The V call is TRBV12-3 or TRBV12-4, the J call TRBJ2-7; 8 bases fit TRBD2. Trimming cost V 4 bases and J 0 bases; bases outside gene matches: 5. The CDR3 loop spans 15 amino acids.